These 32 T cell receptor beta chains came from one sample sequenced in a study of T cells in Graves' hyperthyroidism and ophthalmopathy. RNA transcripts gave rise to amplified TCR beta CDR3 regions. In the first-round RT-PCR of the TCR CDR3, the HTBI primer set was used. TCRdb fed the multiplex PCR reads into MiXCR, producing one record per CDR3 protein. The sample consists of 300,000 to 450,000 distinct CDR3 sequences, around 25% of them appearing once. The material sequenced was blood. These receptors were taken from a man in his fifties with Graves' hyperthyroidism.

The table lists this clonotype with a few counts. The CDR3 region has the DNA TGTGCTCTTTCGACAGGGGGAGAGACCCAGTACTTC. It is translated as CALSTGGETQYF. This chain links TRBV7-9 with TRBJ2-5; 9 bases line up with TRBD1. Germline V gives CDR1 SEHNR, CDR2 FQNEAQ (reference sequence). The CDR3 runs to 12 residues.

At least ten counts were recorded for this clonotype. The chain employs TRBV12-3 or TRBV12-4 and TRBJ2-5, with 11 bases matching TRBD1. Trimming cost V 5 bases and J 5 bases; bases outside gene matches: 10. This CDR3 spans 16 amino acids. The CDR3 nucleotides read TGTGCCAGCAGTCCCGGGACAGGGGGTTATCAGGAGACCCAGTACTTC. It specifies CASSPGTGGYQETQYF.

The gene calls are TRBV6-1 and TRBJ1-4; D might be TRBD1 (5 bases). Germline V gives CDR1 MNHNS, CDR2 SASEGT. The CDR3 is made up of 13 amino acids. V was trimmed by 4 bases and J by 6 bases, leaving 9 bases between them. The CDR3 is CASSVGQYEKLFF. CDR3 coding DNA: TGTGCCAGCAGTGTCGGACAATATGAAAAACTGTTTTTT.

V is TRBV20-1 and J is TRBJ2-3, with D possibly matching TRBD2 (5 bases). The germline gives CDR1 DFQATT, CDR2 SNEGSKA (reference sequence). V was cut by 8 bases and J by 2 bases, with 11 bases left in between. This CDR3 spans 12 amino acids. The CDR3 region is CSLTGSTDTQYF. DNA of the CDR3: TGCAGTCTCACGGGGTCCACAGATACGCAGTATTTT.

The table lists this clonotype with many counts. This sequence joins TRBV7-9 and TRBJ2-7; D possibly corresponds to TRBD1 (5 bases). The V end was cut by 5 bases, the J end by 2 bases, with 10 bases between. Germline-derived CDR1 and CDR2 are SEHNR and FQNEAQ (reference sequence). This CDR3 spans 13 amino acids. The CDR3 coding sequence is TGTGCCAGCAGCACGGACACGACCTACGAGCAGTACTTC. This codes for CASSTDTTYEQYF.

This clonotype was seen many times. V is TRBV5-6 and J is TRBJ2-1; perhaps TRBD2 as D (6 bases). With 7 bases removed from V and 0 bases from J, the gap between germline ends came to 11 bases. The CDR3 is 14 residues long. From germline, CDR1 is SGHDT and CDR2 YYEEEE. The CDR3 loop is CASAKTSSYNEQFF. The CDR3, as DNA: TGTGCCAGCGCCAAGACTAGCTCCTACAATGAGCAGTTCTTC.

This clonotype has a count of ten or more. This chain connects TRBV7-2 to TRBJ2-3, with 9 bases identical to TRBD2. The CDR3 consists of 15 residues. Trimming removed 6 bases from V and 3 bases from J; junction bases left unmatched: 7. Germline lookup yields CDR1 SGHTA and CDR2 FQGNSA. Written as DNA, the CDR3 is TGTGCCAGCAGTCGTAGCGGGAGAATGACAGATACGCAGTATTTT. Its protein is CASSRSGRMTDTQYF.

The chain recombines TRBV28 with TRBJ2-1, with TRBD1 identical over 7 bases. Looked up from germline, CDR1 is MDHEN and CDR2 is SYDVKM. This CDR3 has 16 residues. The V gene end was trimmed by 4 bases and the J gene end by 4 bases; junction bases not matched to a gene: 10. CDR3 sequence reads: CASSSTPRQGYNEQFF. In DNA form, the CDR3 reads TGTGCCAGCAGTTCGACCCCCCGACAGGGTTACAATGAGCAGTTCTTC.

This clonotype was counted between two and nine times. The CDR3 sequence: CASSLGGAIAEQYF. CDR3 DNA sequence: TGTGCCAGCAGTTTAGGGGGGGCCATCGCCGAGCAGTACTTC. The chain has TRBV12-3 or TRBV12-4 and TRBJ2-7; D tentatively fits TRBD1 or TRBD2 (6 bases each). The CDR3 covers 14 residues. V lost 1 base, J lost 6 bases, and 13 bases lay in between.

This clonotype was recorded at least ten times. The rearrangement uses TRBV11-3 and TRBJ2-7; TRBD1 matches 9 bases. Germline lookup yields CDR1 SGHNT and CDR2 YENEEA. The CDR3 is 15 residues long. V shed 5 bases, J shed 5 bases, and the junction held 10 bases outside the gene matches. For the CDR3, the DNA is TGTGCCAGCAGCCACTCCCGGACAGGGGTCAACGAGCAGTACTTC. Amino acid sequence: CASSHSRTGVNEQYF.

This clonotype has more than one count but fewer than ten. The chain employs TRBV5-5 and TRBJ2-1; 8 bases match TRBD2. Germline loops: CDR1 SGHKS, CDR2 YYEKEE (reference sequence). The CDR3 runs to 16 residues. The V and J ends lost 5 bases and 4 bases, in that order; junction bases with no gene match: 11. This chain's CDR3 is CASRLADTNTYNEQFF. In nucleotides, the CDR3 is TGTGCCAGCAGACTAGCGGATACTAACACATACAATGAGCAGTTCTTC. Full variable domain (remainder filled in from reference TRBV5-5 and TRBJ2-1): DAGVTQSPTHLIKTRGQQVTLRCSPISGHKSVSWYQQVLGQGPQFIFQYYEKEERGRGNFPDRFSARQFPNYSSELNVNALLLGDSALYLCASRLADTNTYNEQFFGPGTRLTVL.

A word on this clonotype: Just one base apart from a much larger clone, this may be a read error. This sequence joins TRBV12-3 or TRBV12-4 and TRBJ2-5; 11 bases match TRBD2. Trimming took 10 bases from V and 0 from J; bases not matched to a gene: 10. The CDR3 runs to 16 residues. The CDR3 sequence: CANSPGTSGNQETQYF. As DNA, the CDR3 is TGTGCCAACAGCCCCGGGACTAGCGGAAACCAAGAGACCCAGTACTTC.

This clonotype was seen a few times. The J gene is TRBJ1-1, the V gene TRBV6-1; D is perhaps TRBD1 (6 bases). Trimming took off 6 bases at V and 1 base at J, with 9 bases between the two ends. The CDR3 runs to 13 residues. In germline, CDR1 is MNHNS, CDR2 SASEGT. The CDR3 nucleotides are TGTGCCAGCAGGATGGGACAGAACACTGAAGCTTTCTTT. It codes for CASRMGQNTEAFF.

This clonotype was observed many times. V usage is TRBV5-1 and J usage is TRBJ2-1; 7 bases align to TRBD2. Germline V CDR1 and CDR2: SGHRS, YFSETQ. V dropped 0 bases and J dropped 6; count of bases not matched to a gene: 12. This CDR3 spans 17 amino acids. The CDR3 DNA is TGCGCCAGCAGCTTGGAATGGGGGGAGGGGTTCGGCAATGAGCAGTTCTTC. Translation: CASSLEWGEGFGNEQFF.

This chain connects TRBV10-1 to TRBJ2-1; a weak D match, TRBD2 (5 bases). The germline gives CDR1 WNHNN, CDR2 SYGVQD (reference sequence). V lost 5 bases, J lost 10 bases, and 18 bases lay in between. The CDR3 is made up of 14 amino acids. CDR3 amino acids: CASSPQAASYEQFF. The CDR3 coding sequence is TGCGCCAGCAGTCCCCAAGCGGCCAGCTACGAGCAGTTCTTC.

The rearrangement links TRBV9 to TRBJ2-3, with 8 positions matching TRBD2. V was pared by 4 bases and J by 2 bases, with 9 bases of the junction left unmatched. CDR1 SGDLS and CDR2 YYNGEE come from the germline V gene. The CDR3 contains 16 residues. The CDR3 region has the DNA TGTGCCAGCAGCCCGACCGGGACTAGAAACACAGATACGCAGTATTTT. Protein product: CASSPTGTRNTDTQYF.

The CDR3 loop is CASSPTPGQTRQETQYF. CDR3 sequence (DNA): TGTGCCAGCAGTCCGACTCCGGGACAGACCCGCCAAGAGACCCAGTACTTC. The chain has TRBV28 and TRBJ2-5, with TRBD1 identical over 7 bases. V was pared by 5 bases and J by 1 base, with 13 bases of the junction left unmatched. Germline-derived CDR1 and CDR2 are MDHEN and SYDVKM. The CDR3 totals 17 residues.

The chain combines TRBV6-1 with TRBJ1-4; no firm D call. The CDR3 is made up of 13 amino acids. Germline CDR1 MNHNS, CDR2 SASEGT. Trimming stripped 6 bases from V and 5 bases from J, with 10 bases between. Written as DNA, the CDR3 is TGTGCCAGCAGACGGATTTCGAATGAAAAACTGTTTTTT. This gives the protein CASRRISNEKLFF.

This chain joins TRBV12-3 or TRBV12-4 and TRBJ1-2; perhaps TRBD1 as D (6 bases). CDR3 length: 12 residues. The ends were cut back, 5 bases at V and 12 bases at J, with 16 bases in the middle. DNA of the CDR3: TGTGCCAGCAGTGGCCCACAGGGTCGTCACACCTTC. This sequence encodes CASSGPQGRHTF.

DNA of the CDR3: TGCGCCAGCGCCCGTCTGGAGGGGAACACTGAAGCTTTCTTT. Its translation: CASARLEGNTEAFF. V usage is TRBV10-2 and J usage is TRBJ1-1; D unresolved. The ends were cut back, 8 bases at V and 1 base at J, with 14 bases in the middle. The CDR3 extends over 14 amino acids. CDR1 and CDR2 from the germline V gene are WSHSY and SAAADI.

This clonotype has only a few counts. This chain joins TRBV6-1 and TRBJ2-7; TRBD1 aligns across 9 bases. The CDR3 length is 15 residues. V was clipped by 8 bases and J by 2 bases; unmatched bases: 10. The V gene's germline CDR1 is MNHNS and CDR2 SASEGT. The CDR3 DNA is TGTGCCAGCTGCAAATGGGGGACAGGGACCTACGAGCAGTACTTC. Its translation is CASCKWGTGTYEQYF.

The rearrangement uses TRBV15 and TRBJ2-1; 13 bases fit TRBD2. The length of the CDR3 is 16 residues. The junction had 3 bases not matched to a gene; V was cut back by 3 bases and J by 4 bases. In germline, CDR1 is LNHNV, CDR2 YYDKDF (reference sequence). The CDR3 reads CATSSPGLAGYNEQFF. CDR3 DNA: TGTGCCACCAGCAGTCCGGGACTAGCGGGGTACAATGAGCAGTTCTTC.

There are a few counts of this clonotype. The J gene is TRBJ2-5, the V gene TRBV20-1; TRBD2 matches 8 bases. In germline, CDR1 is DFQATT, CDR2 SNEGSKA (reference sequence). The CDR3 consists of 14 residues. Trimming took 1 base from V and 2 from J; bases not matched to a gene: 3. The CDR3 loop reads CSARGTSSQETQYF. The CDR3 DNA reads TGCAGTGCTAGAGGGACTAGCTCGCAAGAGACCCAGTACTTC.

Points on this clonotype: This may come from a read error, since a much larger clone is one base off. This chain uses TRBV2 with TRBJ1-6; 10 bases fit TRBD1. The CDR3 consists of 14 residues. V trimming: 9 bases; J trimming: 9 bases; junction bases outside the gene matches: 8. Germline CDR1 is SNHLY and CDR2 is FYNNEI. Here the CDR3 DNA reads TGTGCCAGTAAAAGGGACAGGGGAAGTTCACCCCTCCACTTT. This gives the protein CASKRDRGSSPLHF.

This clonotype was picked up many times. CDR3 residues: CASSQTWLDTEAFF. DNA of the CDR3: TGTGCCAGCAGCCAAACTTGGCTGGACACTGAAGCTTTCTTT. The genes are TRBV3-1 and TRBJ1-1; D not certain. The V end was cut by 2 bases, the J end by 3 bases, with 10 bases between. The V gene's germline CDR1 is LGHDT and CDR2 YNNKEL (reference sequence). This CDR3 region has 14 residues.

This clonotype was observed many times. The V call is TRBV7-9, the J call TRBJ2-7; 7 bases align to TRBD1. The V gene end was trimmed by 3 bases and the J gene end by 5 bases; junction bases not matched to a gene: 10. Germline V lookup: CDR1 SEHNR, CDR2 FQNEAQ (reference sequence). CDR3 size: 15 residues. The CDR3 region is CASSFVDEGANEQYF. The DNA of the CDR3 is TGTGCCAGCAGCTTCGTGGATGAGGGGGCCAACGAGCAGTACTTC.

This clonotype was found many times. V gene TRBV20-1 combines with J gene TRBJ2-5; D is perhaps TRBD1 (5 bases). Trimming shortened V by 1 base and J by 3 bases, and 9 bases separated the two germline ends. There are 13 residues in the CDR3. Germline assignment: CDR1 DFQATT and CDR2 SNEGSKA (reference sequence). The chain's CDR3 is CSARARVKETQYF. As DNA, the CDR3 is TGCAGTGCTAGAGCCAGGGTTAAAGAGACCCAGTACTTC.

This clonotype was picked up many times. The chain carries TRBV29-1 and TRBJ1-1; 8 bases are a match to TRBD1. Germline CDR1 SQVTM, CDR2 ANQGSEA. Trimming removed 1 base from V and 0 bases from J; junction bases left unmatched: 7. The CDR3 loop spans 16 amino acids. CDR3 sequence reads: CSVEGSGGAVNTEAFF. The CDR3 region has the DNA TGCAGCGTTGAAGGTTCAGGGGGCGCGGTGAACACTGAAGCTTTCTTT.

Many counts were recorded for this clonotype. J is TRBJ1-1 and V is TRBV28; D remains unclear. The CDR3 contains 14 residues. The germline CDR1 and CDR2 sequences are MDHEN and SYDVKM. The germline V and J ends were trimmed by 2 bases and 0 bases, with 7 bases remaining between them. The CDR3 region is CASSLQWMNTEAFF. The CDR3, as DNA: TGTGCCAGCAGTTTACAGTGGATGAACACTGAAGCTTTCTTT.

This clonotype has only a few counts. The V and J genes are TRBV7-9 and TRBJ2-7; no definite D call. The CDR3 contains 13 residues. V was trimmed by 4 bases and J by 4 bases, leaving 11 bases between them. Germline values: CDR1 SEHNR, CDR2 FQNEAQ (reference sequence). The CDR3 spells CASSSNINYEQYF. DNA for the CDR3: TGTGCCAGCAGCTCAAACATAAATTACGAGCAGTACTTC.

This clonotype showed up just a few times. The chain has TRBV5-1 and TRBJ2-1; TRBD2 agrees at 9 bases. The CDR3 is 16 amino acids. The V gene's germline CDR1 is SGHRS and CDR2 YFSETQ. Trimming at V came to 7 bases and at J to 4 bases, leaving 12 bases not matched to a gene. DNA for the CDR3: TGCGCCAGCCGACCACAGGGACTAGCAGCTTACAATGAGCAGTTCTTC. This sequence encodes CASRPQGLAAYNEQFF. Full variable domain (rest looked up from reference TRBV5-1 and TRBJ2-1): KAGVTQTPRYLIKTRGQQVTLSCSPISGHRSVSWYQQTPGQGLQFLFEYFSETQRNKGNFPGRFSGRQFSNSRSEMNVSTLELGDSALYLCASRPQGLAAYNEQFFGPGTRLTVL.

Worth noting for this clonotype: One end of the junction is discordant with germline, which a read error may explain. The chain employs TRBV7-2 and TRBJ2-1; 7 bases are a match to TRBD2. Germline V gene data show CDR1 as SGHTA and CDR2 as FQGNSA. The CDR3 is 16 amino acids. CDR3 in amino acids: CASSQAEAGPPNEQFF. Here the CDR3 DNA reads TGCGCCAGCAGCCAAGCGGAAGCGGGGCCCCCAAATGAGCAGTTCTTC.